This T cell receptor beta chain was obtained from a study of T cells in Graves' hyperthyroidism and ophthalmopathy. Study background: Peripheral blood draws took place at initial diagnosis, ahead of any treatment. General study results and limits: The model's output predicted ophthalmopathy at a median of roughly 6.9 months prior to onset. Researchers found most expanded thyroid clonotypes above 0.001 in blood as well.

Researchers amplified the TCR beta CDR3 regions from RNA transcripts. HTBI primers were the set used in a first-round RT-PCR of the TCR CDR3. TCRdb re-derived calls from the multiplex PCR reads in MiXCR, one entry per CDR3 protein. The sample includes nearly 750,000 distinct CDR3 sequences, roughly a third of them seen just once. V lost 2 bases to trimming and J lost 0 bases, with 23 bases between them. This CDR3 has 20 amino acids. Germline CDR1 reads SEHNR; CDR2 reads FQNEAQ (reference sequence). The hyperthyroidism was newly diagnosed and had lasted under 2 months; the patients were aged 18 to 65. Note on this clonotype: Its antigen is currently unknown.

This TCR derives from a middle-aged woman with Graves' hyperthyroidism. Sequenced material: blood. This chain links TRBV7-9 with TRBJ1-3; TRBD1 might be the D (6 bases). CDR3 region: CASSLSSAGDASFSGNTIYF. CDR3 in DNA: TGTGCCAGCAGCTTAAGCTCGGCAGGGGACGCCTCTTTCTCTGGAAACACCATATATTTT.